These 7 T cell receptor beta chains share one sample of origin, sequenced in a study of cytomegalovirus exposure and HLA in healthy donors. Both 60 Vbeta primers and 13 Jbeta primers went into the PCR. Generated by immunoSEQ multiplex PCR, the TCRdb table keeps only in-frame clones and is missing some. The sample carries 52,000 or so clones, approximately 80% recorded once. Sequenced input: PBMCs. The receptors were sampled from a female donor in good health and CMV-seronegative.

The count of this clone is one. The same CDR3 arises from other DNA sequences in this sample as well. The chain carries TRBV29-1 and TRBJ2-7, with 8 bases matching TRBD1. CDR3 length equals 12 residues. Germline V gene lookup returns CDR1 SQVTM and CDR2 ANQGSEA. Germline trimming cut 5 bases from V and 2 bases from J; bases unmatched to any gene: 2. The chain's CDR3 is CSVRQGTYEQYF. The CDR3 bases are TGCAGCGTTCGACAGGGGACCTACGAGCAGTACTTC.

The V gene is TRBV5-1, the J gene TRBJ1-2; 7 bases align to TRBD1. The trim removed 4 bases at V and 5 bases at J, leaving 14 bases unmatched. This CDR3 contains 16 residues. CDR1 and CDR2 from the germline V gene are SGHRS and YFSETQ. In nucleotides, the CDR3 is TGCGCCAGCAGCATAACCCCGGGACAGTCAGCATATGGCTACACCTTC. Its translation: CASSITPGQSAYGYTF.

The genes are TRBV5-1 and TRBJ1-4; D call uncertain. The V and J ends lost 4 bases and 5 bases respectively, with 15 bases between them. The CDR3 length is 15 residues. In germline, CDR1 is SGHRS, CDR2 YFSETQ. The CDR3 reads CASSPTGVSNEKLFF. In DNA form, the CDR3 reads TGCGCCAGCAGCCCGACCGGGGTTTCGAATGAAAAACTGTTTTTT.

The genes are TRBV19 and TRBJ1-5; 10 nucleotides match TRBD1. The CDR3 sequence is 15 residues long. CDR1 LNHDA and CDR2 SQIVND come from the germline V gene (reference sequence). Unmatched junction bases numbered 8, after V lost 6 bases and J lost 6 bases. The CDR3 DNA sequence: TGTGCCAGTAGGACCCGGGGACAGGGGTTTCAGCCCCAGCATTTT. As protein: CASRTRGQGFQPQHF.

This chain uses TRBV6-1 with TRBJ1-2; TRBD1 matches 9 bases. J gave up 4 bases and V 4 bases, and 7 bases lay outside the gene matches. Germline V gives CDR1 MNHNS, CDR2 SASEGT. CDR3 length: 15 amino acids. The CDR3, as DNA: TGTGCCAGCAGTGGGGGGACAGGGCGGGTCTATGGCTACACCTTC. This sequence encodes CASSGGTGRVYGYTF.

The chain uses TRBV18 and TRBJ2-3, with D uncertain. Trimming stripped 2 bases from V and 0 bases from J, with 12 bases between. The CDR3 sequence is 16 residues long. Per germline, CDR1 KGHSH and CDR2 LQKENI. The CDR3 bases are TGTGCCAGCTCACCAGGCAGGCTCCTTAGCACAGATACGCAGTATTTT. It codes for CASSPGRLLSTDTQYF.

A single count supports this clone. The J gene is TRBJ2-1, the V gene TRBV6-5; 8 nucleotides agree with TRBD1. The CDR3 spans 15 residues. Trimming cost V 7 bases and J 1 base; bases outside gene matches: 6. CDR1 MNHEY and CDR2 SVGAGI come from the germline V gene. DNA of the CDR3: TGTGCCAGCAATCCAGGGGGCAAGTCCTACAATGAGCAGTTCTTC. Amino acids: CASNPGGKSYNEQFF.